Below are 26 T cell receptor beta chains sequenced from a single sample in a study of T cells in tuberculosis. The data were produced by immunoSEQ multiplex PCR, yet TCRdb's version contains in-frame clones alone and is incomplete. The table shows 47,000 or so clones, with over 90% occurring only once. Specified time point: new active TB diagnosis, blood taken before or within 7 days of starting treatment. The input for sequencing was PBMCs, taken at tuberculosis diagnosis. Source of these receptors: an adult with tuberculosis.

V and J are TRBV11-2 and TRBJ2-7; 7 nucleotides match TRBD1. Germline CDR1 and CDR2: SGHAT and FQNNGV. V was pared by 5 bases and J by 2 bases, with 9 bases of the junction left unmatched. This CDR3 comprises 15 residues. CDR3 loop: CASSRFRDRAYEQYF. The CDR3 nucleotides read TGTGCCAGCAGCCGCTTCCGGGACAGAGCCTACGAGCAGTACTTC.

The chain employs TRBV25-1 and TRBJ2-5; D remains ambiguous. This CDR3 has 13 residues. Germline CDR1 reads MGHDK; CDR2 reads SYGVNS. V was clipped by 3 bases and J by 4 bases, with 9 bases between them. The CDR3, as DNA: TGTGCCAGCAGTGAGGTGGGCCGAGAGACCCAGTACTTC. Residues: CASSEVGRETQYF.

The CDR3 reads CASSHSGGNNYGYTF. The CDR3 bases are TGTGCCAGCAGCCATTCAGGGGGCAATAACTATGGCTACACCTTC. The genes are TRBV14 and TRBJ1-2; 8 bases align to TRBD1. Trimming cost V 3 bases and J 1 base; bases outside gene matches: 4. CDR3 size: 15 residues. Germline CDR1 is SGHDN and CDR2 is FVKESK.

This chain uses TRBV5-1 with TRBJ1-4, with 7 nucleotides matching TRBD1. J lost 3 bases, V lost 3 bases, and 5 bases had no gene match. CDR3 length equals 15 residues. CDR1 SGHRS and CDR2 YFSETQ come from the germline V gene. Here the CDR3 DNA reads TGCGCCAGCAGCTCACAGACAGGGTCTAATGAAAAACTGTTTTTT. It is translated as CASSSQTGSNEKLFF.

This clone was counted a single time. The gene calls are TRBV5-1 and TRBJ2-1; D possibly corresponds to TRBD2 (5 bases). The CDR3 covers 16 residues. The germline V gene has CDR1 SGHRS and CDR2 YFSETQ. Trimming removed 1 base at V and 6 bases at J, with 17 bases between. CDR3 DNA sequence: TGCGCCAGCAGCTTGCTAGCCGGAGTGAGGCGCAATGAGCAGTTCTTC. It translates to CASSLLAGVRRNEQFF.

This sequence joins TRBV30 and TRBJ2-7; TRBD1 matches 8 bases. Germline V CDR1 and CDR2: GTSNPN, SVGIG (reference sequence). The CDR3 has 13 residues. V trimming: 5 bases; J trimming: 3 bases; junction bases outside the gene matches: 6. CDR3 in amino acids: CAWAYDRGYEQYF. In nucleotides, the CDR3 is TGTGCCTGGGCCTATGACAGGGGCTACGAGCAGTACTTC.

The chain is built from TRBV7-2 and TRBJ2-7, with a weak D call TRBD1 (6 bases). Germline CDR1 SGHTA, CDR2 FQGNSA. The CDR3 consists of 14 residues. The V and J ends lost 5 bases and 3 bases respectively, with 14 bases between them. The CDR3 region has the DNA TGTGCCAGCAGCGCGACAGGTTCCCTCTACGAGCAGTACTTC. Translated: CASSATGSLYEQYF.

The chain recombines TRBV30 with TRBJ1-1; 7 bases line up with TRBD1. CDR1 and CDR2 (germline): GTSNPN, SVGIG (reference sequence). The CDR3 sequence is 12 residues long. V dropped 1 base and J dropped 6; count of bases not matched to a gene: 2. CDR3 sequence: CAWSEGGPEAFF. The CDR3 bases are TGTGCCTGGAGTGAAGGGGGCCCTGAAGCTTTCTTT.

In DNA, the CDR3 is TGTGCCAGCAGCTTATCTAGACAAGAGACCCAGTACTTC. It codes for CASSLSRQETQYF. V is TRBV11-1 and J is TRBJ2-5; D gene unclear. The CDR3 totals 13 residues. Looked up from germline, CDR1 is SGHAT and CDR2 is FQDESV (reference sequence). The V and J ends lost 2 bases and 2 bases respectively, with 6 bases between them. Full variable domain (remainder filled in from reference TRBV11-1 and TRBJ2-5): EAEVAQSPRYKITEKSQAVAFWCDPISGHATLYWYRQILGQGPELLVQFQDESVVDDSQLPKDRFSAERLKGVDSTLKIQPAELGDSAMYLCASSLSRQETQYFGPGTRLLVL.

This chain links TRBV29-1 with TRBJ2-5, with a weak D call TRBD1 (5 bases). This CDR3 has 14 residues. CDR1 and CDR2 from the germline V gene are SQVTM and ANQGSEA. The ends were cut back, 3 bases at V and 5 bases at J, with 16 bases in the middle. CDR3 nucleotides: TGCAGCGTTGACCTAGGGGCTAGTCGGGAGACCCAGTACTTC. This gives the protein CSVDLGASRETQYF. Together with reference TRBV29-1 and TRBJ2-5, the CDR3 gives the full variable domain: SAVISQKPSRDICQRGTSLTIQCQVDSQVTMMFWYRQQPGQSLTLIATANQGSEATYESGFVIDKFPISRPNLTFSTLTVSNMSPEDSSIYLCSVDLGASRETQYFGPGTRLLVL.

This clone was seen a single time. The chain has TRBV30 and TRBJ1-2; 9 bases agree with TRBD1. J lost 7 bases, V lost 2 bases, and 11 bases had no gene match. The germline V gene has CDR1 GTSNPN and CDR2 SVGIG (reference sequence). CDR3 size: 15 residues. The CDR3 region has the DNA TGTGCCTGGAGTATACATTCGACAGGGGGTAGTGGCTACACCTTC. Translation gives CAWSIHSTGGSGYTF.

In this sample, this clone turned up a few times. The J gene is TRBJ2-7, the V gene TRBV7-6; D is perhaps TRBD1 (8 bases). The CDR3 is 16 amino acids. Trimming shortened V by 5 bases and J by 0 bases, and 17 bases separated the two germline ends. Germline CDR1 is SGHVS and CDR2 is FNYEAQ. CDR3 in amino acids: CASSPKRDRNSYEQYF. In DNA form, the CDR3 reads TGTGCCAGCAGCCCGAAGCGGGACAGGAACTCCTACGAGCAGTACTTC. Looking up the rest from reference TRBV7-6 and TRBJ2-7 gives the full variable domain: GAGVSQSPRYKVTKRGQDVALRCDPISGHVSLYWYRQALGQGPEFLTYFNYEAQQDKSGLPNDRFSAERPEGSISTLTIQRTEQRDSAMYRCASSPKRDRNSYEQYFGPGTRLTVT.

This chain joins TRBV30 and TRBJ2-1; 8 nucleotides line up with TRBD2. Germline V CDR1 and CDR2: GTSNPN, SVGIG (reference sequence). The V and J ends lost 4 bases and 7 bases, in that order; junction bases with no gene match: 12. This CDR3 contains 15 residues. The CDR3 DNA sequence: TGTGCCTGGAACAAAGGTTGGGCGGGAGGTAATGAGCAGTTCTTC. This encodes CAWNKGWAGGNEQFF.

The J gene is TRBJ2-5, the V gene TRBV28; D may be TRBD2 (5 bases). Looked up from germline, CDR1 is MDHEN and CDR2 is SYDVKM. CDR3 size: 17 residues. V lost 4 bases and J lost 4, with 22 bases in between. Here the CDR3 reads CASSYPPWSPGSETQYF. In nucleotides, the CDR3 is TGTGCCAGCAGTTACCCCCCATGGAGTCCGGGATCAGAGACCCAGTACTTC.

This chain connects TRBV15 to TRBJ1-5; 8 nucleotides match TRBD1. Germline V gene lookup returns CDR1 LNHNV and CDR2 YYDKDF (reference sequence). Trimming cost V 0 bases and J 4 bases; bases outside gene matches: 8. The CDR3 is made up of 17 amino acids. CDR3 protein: CATSREPLTGDNQPQHF. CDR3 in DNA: TGTGCCACCAGCAGAGAACCCCTGACAGGGGATAATCAGCCCCAGCATTTT. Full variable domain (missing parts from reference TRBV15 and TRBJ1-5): DAMVIQNPRYQVTQFGKPVTLSCSQTLNHNVMYWYQQKSSQAPKLLFHYYDKDFNNEADTPDNFQSRRPNTSFCFLDIRSPGLGDTAMYLCATSREPLTGDNQPQHFGDGTRLSIL.

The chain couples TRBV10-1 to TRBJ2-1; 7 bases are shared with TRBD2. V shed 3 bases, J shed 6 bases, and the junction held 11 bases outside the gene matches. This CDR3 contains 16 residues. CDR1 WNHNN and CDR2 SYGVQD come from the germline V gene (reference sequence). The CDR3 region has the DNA TGCGCCAGCAGTGACCACGGGGGGAGTCCAAGCAATGAGCAGTTCTTC. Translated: CASSDHGGSPSNEQFF.

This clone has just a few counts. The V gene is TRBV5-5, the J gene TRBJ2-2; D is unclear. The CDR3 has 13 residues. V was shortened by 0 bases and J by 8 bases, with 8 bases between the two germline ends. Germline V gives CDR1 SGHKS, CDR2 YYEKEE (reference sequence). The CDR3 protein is CASSLVPEGELFF. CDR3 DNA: TGTGCCAGCAGCTTGGTGCCCGAGGGGGAGCTGTTTTTT.

This chain's CDR3 is CASSDQRTGWQETQYF. The CDR3 DNA reads TGTGCCAGCAGCGACCAGAGGACAGGGTGGCAAGAGACCCAGTACTTC. This chain uses TRBV28 with TRBJ2-5, with TRBD1 matching 8 bases. The CDR3 covers 16 residues. Germline-derived CDR1 and CDR2 are MDHEN and SYDVKM. The J segment lost 2 bases and the V segment lost 6 bases, leaving 11 bases of the junction unmatched. Full variable domain (missing parts from reference TRBV28 and TRBJ2-5): DVKVTQSSRYLVKRTGEKVFLECVQDMDHENMFWYRQDPGLGLRLIYFSYDVKMKEKGDIPEGYSVSREKKERFSLILESASTNQTSMYLCASSDQRTGWQETQYFGPGTRLLVL.

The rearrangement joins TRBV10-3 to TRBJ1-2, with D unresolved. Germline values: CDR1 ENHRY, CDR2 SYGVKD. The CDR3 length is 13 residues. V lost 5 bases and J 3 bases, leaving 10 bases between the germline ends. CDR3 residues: CAISQQEDYGYTF. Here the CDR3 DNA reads TGTGCCATCAGTCAGCAGGAGGACTATGGCTACACCTTC.

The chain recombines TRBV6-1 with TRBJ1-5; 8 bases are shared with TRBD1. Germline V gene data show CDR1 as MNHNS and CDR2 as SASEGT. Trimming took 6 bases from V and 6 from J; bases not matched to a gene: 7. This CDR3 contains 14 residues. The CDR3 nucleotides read TGTGCCAGCAGGGTGACAGGGGTGGGTCAGCCCCAGCATTTT. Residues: CASRVTGVGQPQHF.

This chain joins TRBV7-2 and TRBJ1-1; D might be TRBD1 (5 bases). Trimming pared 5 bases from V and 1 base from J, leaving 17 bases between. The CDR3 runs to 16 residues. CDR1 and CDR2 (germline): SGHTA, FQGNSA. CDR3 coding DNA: TGTGCCAGCAGCATGAGGACAACCCAGAGGAACACTGAAGCTTTCTTT. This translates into CASSMRTTQRNTEAFF.

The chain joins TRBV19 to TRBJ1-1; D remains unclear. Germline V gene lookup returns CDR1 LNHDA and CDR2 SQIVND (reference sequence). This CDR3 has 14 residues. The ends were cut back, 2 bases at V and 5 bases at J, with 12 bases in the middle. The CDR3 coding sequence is TGTGCCAGTAGTATAAATCGAGCCGGGACTGAAGCTTTCTTT. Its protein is CASSINRAGTEAFF.

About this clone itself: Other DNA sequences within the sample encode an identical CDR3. Written as DNA, the CDR3 is TGTGCCTGGAGTGTAGGGGCGGTTGTTTACAATGAGCAGTTCTTC. Translated: CAWSVGAVVYNEQFF. This chain joins TRBV30 and TRBJ2-1; TRBD1 might be the D (5 bases). The ends were cut back, 0 bases at V and 4 bases at J, with 13 bases in the middle. CDR3 size: 15 residues. In germline, CDR1 is GTSNPN, CDR2 SVGIG (reference sequence). Full variable domain (remainder filled in from reference TRBV30 and TRBJ2-1): SQTIHQWPATLVQPVGSPLSLECTVEGTSNPNLYWYRQAAGRGLQLLFYSVGIGQISSEVPQNLSASRPQDRQFILSSKKLLLSDSGFYLCAWSVGAVVYNEQFFGPGTRLTVL.

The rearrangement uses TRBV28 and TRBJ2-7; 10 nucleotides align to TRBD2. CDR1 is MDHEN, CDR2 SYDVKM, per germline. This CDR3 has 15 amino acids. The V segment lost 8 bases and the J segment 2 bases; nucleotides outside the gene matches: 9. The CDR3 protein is CASRTASGGPYEQYF. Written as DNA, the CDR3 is TGTGCCAGCCGAACGGCTAGCGGGGGCCCCTACGAGCAGTACTTC. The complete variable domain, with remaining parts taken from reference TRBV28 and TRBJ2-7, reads DVKVTQSSRYLVKRTGEKVFLECVQDMDHENMFWYRQDPGLGLRLIYFSYDVKMKEKGDIPEGYSVSREKKERFSLILESASTNQTSMYLCASRTASGGPYEQYFGPGTRLTVT.

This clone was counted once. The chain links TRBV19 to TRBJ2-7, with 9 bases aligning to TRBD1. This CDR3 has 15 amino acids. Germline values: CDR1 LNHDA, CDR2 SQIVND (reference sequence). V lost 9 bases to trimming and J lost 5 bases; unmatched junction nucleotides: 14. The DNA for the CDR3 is TGTGCCAGCCGGGGGCCCGGGACAGGGAACCACGAGCAGTACTTC. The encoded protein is CASRGPGTGNHEQYF.

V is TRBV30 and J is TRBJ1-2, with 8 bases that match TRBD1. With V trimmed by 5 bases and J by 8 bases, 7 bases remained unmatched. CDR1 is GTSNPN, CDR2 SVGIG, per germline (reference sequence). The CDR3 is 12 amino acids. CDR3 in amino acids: CAWGSTGGGYTF. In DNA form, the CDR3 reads TGTGCCTGGGGCTCCACAGGGGGAGGCTACACCTTC.